Below, 28 T cell receptor beta chains from the same sample are listed, as sequenced in a study of shared clonotypes between healthy human individuals. The method was immunoSEQ multiplex PCR; TCRdb's version includes in-frame clones alone and lacks a portion of them. The table has roughly 1.5 million clones, 95% to 99% seen once; the top ten hold approximately 0.45%. Material: naive CD4+ T cells sorted from blood. Sample subset: CD45RA+ positively selected. These receptor sequences come from a man aged 25-40 years in good health.

The chain combines TRBV7-2 with TRBJ1-2; no firm D call. The V end lost 8 bases, the J end lost 8 bases, and 21 bases lay between the germline ends. Germline V lookup: CDR1 SGHTA, CDR2 FQGNSA. The CDR3 sequence is 14 residues long. CDR3 protein: CASAGSVGKLGYTF. Written as DNA, the CDR3 is TGTGCCAGCGCCGGATCGGTGGGTAAACTCGGCTACACCTTC.

The chain joins TRBV10-3 to TRBJ2-1; 8 positions agree with TRBD2. The junction had 10 bases not matched to a gene; V was cut back by 5 bases and J by 7 bases. Germline CDR1 reads ENHRY; CDR2 reads SYGVKD. The CDR3 has 15 amino acids. The CDR3 region has the DNA TGTGCCATCAGTAGCCCGGGACTAGGGAGGAATGAGCAGTTCTTC. It translates to CAISSPGLGRNEQFF.

CDR3 residues: CASSYRVGEKLFF. For the CDR3, the DNA is TGTGCCAGCAGCTACAGGGTTGGCGAAAAACTGTTTTTT. The chain carries TRBV2 and TRBJ1-4; tentatively, D is TRBD1 (6 bases). The V gene's germline CDR1 is SNHLY and CDR2 FYNNEI. With 6 bases removed from V and 8 bases from J, the gap between germline ends came to 13 bases. This CDR3 contains 13 residues.

J is TRBJ2-7 and V is TRBV7-6; the D gene is possibly TRBD2 (6 bases). Germline V lookup: CDR1 SGHVS, CDR2 FNYEAQ. Between the trimmed V and J ends, which lost 1 base and 2 bases, there was a span of 12 bases. CDR3 length equals 15 residues. CDR3 DNA sequence: TGTGCCAGCAGCTTAGAGCTAGCGCCTGCCTACGAGCAGTACTTC. This codes for CASSLELAPAYEQYF.

This chain uses TRBV18 with TRBJ2-1; D not certain. The CDR3 totals 13 residues. The ends were cut back, 3 bases at V and 8 bases at J, with 11 bases in the middle. Germline values: CDR1 KGHSH, CDR2 LQKENI. The CDR3 DNA is TGTGCCAGCTCACCCTTACGGGTCGATGAGCAGTTCTTC. This sequence encodes CASSPLRVDEQFF. The entire variable domain, with the rest obtained from reference TRBV18 and TRBJ2-1, is as follows: NAGVMQNPRHLVRRRGQEARLRCSPMKGHSHVYWYRQLPEEGLKFMVYLQKENIIDESGMPKERFSAEFPKEGPSILRIQQVVRGDSAAYFCASSPLRVDEQFFGPGTRLTVL.

CDR3 nucleotides: TGCGCCAGCAGCCCCCGGGGGGACGCCGGCAGAAACATTCAGTACTTC. As protein: CASSPRGDAGRNIQYF. The V and J genes are TRBV5-1 and TRBJ2-4; 7 bases fit TRBD2. V lost 4 bases to trimming and J lost 6 bases; unmatched junction nucleotides: 13. Germline values: CDR1 SGHRS, CDR2 YFSETQ. CDR3 length equals 16 residues.

DNA for the CDR3: TGCGCCAGCAGCGTCCAGGGTGGCAATCAGCCCCAGCATTTT. This gives the protein CASSVQGGNQPQHF. The rearrangement links TRBV5-1 to TRBJ1-5; D might be TRBD1 (5 bases). The V and J ends lost 4 bases and 2 bases respectively, with 10 bases between them. CDR3 size: 14 residues. CDR1 and CDR2 (germline): SGHRS, YFSETQ.

This chain uses TRBV11-2 with TRBJ1-4; D unclear. The CDR3 runs 15 residues. Germline V CDR1 and CDR2: SGHAT, FQNNGV. V was clipped by 5 bases and J by 7 bases, with 17 bases between them. This CDR3 is CASSRRDGSGEKLFF. The CDR3 DNA follows: TGTGCCAGCAGCAGACGCGACGGATCGGGTGAAAAACTGTTTTTT.

The rearrangement links TRBV2 to TRBJ1-5; no clear D gene. The V end lost 4 bases, the J end lost 3 bases, and 7 bases lay between the germline ends. Germline CDR1 is SNHLY and CDR2 is FYNNEI. The length of the CDR3 is 13 residues. The DNA for the CDR3 is TGTGCCAGCAGTGGAACAAACAATCAGCCCCAGCATTTT. Amino acid sequence: CASSGTNNQPQHF.

The chain carries TRBV5-4 and TRBJ2-1; 8 bases fit TRBD1. Germline V gives CDR1 SGHNT, CDR2 YYREEE (reference sequence). With V trimmed by 3 bases and J by 6 bases, 17 bases remained unmatched. This CDR3 is 18 amino acids long. CDR3 in amino acids: CASSSPAGSGGISNEQFF. Written as DNA, the CDR3 is TGTGCCAGCAGCTCCCCGGCGGGGTCAGGGGGCATTTCCAATGAGCAGTTCTTC.

The rearrangement joins TRBV7-2 to TRBJ2-3; D gene ambiguous. The germline CDR1 and CDR2 sequences are SGHTA and FQGNSA. The CDR3 has 14 residues. Trimming left V 1 base short and J 0 bases short, with 5 bases between. As DNA, the CDR3 is TGTGCCAGCAGCTTAGTCCCTAGCACAGATACGCAGTATTTT. It translates to CASSLVPSTDTQYF. Based on the CDR3 plus reference TRBV7-2 and TRBJ2-3, the full variable domain is GAGVSQSPSNKVTEKGKDVELRCDPISGHTALYWYRQSLGQGLEFLIYFQGNSAPDKSGLPSDRFSAERTGGSVSTLTIQRTQQEDSAVYLCASSLVPSTDTQYFGPGTRLTVL.

Comment on this clone: Other DNA sequences in the sample encode the same CDR3. The chain recombines TRBV9 with TRBJ2-3; no firm D call. CDR1 and CDR2 from the germline V gene are SGDLS and YYNGEE. Trimming left V 0 bases short and J 6 bases short, with 11 bases between. The CDR3 consists of 14 residues. The CDR3 here is CASSVEASTDTQYF. Written as DNA, the CDR3 is TGTGCCAGCAGCGTAGAGGCCTCCACCGATACGCAGTATTTT.

The chain is built from TRBV29-1 and TRBJ2-1; 8 nucleotides match TRBD1. The V and J ends lost 6 bases and 0 bases, in that order; junction bases with no gene match: 13. This CDR3 has 17 amino acids. From germline, CDR1 is SQVTM and CDR2 ANQGSEA. CDR3 coding DNA: TGCAGCGTCTTCCCCGGGACAGGAAAAAGCTCCTACAATGAGCAGTTCTTC. This gives the protein CSVFPGTGKSSYNEQFF.

The chain has TRBV11-2 and TRBJ2-1; D may match TRBD1 or TRBD2 (5 bases each). V lost 1 base and J lost 5, with 15 bases in between. Germline-derived CDR1 and CDR2 are SGHAT and FQNNGV. This CDR3 has 16 amino acids. CDR3 region: CASSLVRGWENNEQFF. The CDR3 DNA reads as TGTGCCAGCAGCTTAGTGAGGGGATGGGAGAACAATGAGCAGTTCTTC.

CDR3 protein: CASSSVRVAGVNYNEQFF. The CDR3 DNA reads as TGTGCCAGCAGCTCAGTCAGGGTAGCGGGAGTTAACTACAATGAGCAGTTCTTC. This chain connects TRBV7-8 to TRBJ2-1, with 9 positions matching TRBD2. The CDR3 contains 18 residues. The V and J ends lost 4 bases and 3 bases, in that order; junction bases with no gene match: 13. Germline CDR1 reads SGHVS; CDR2 reads FQNEAQ.

The rearrangement links TRBV19 to TRBJ1-5; D not certain. The V gene's germline CDR1 is LNHDA and CDR2 SQIVND (reference sequence). The CDR3 runs 13 residues. The V end was cut by 0 bases, the J end by 5 bases, with 5 bases between. In DNA, the CDR3 is TGTGCCAGTAGTATAGATGCGTATCAGCCCCAGCATTTT. Protein sequence: CASSIDAYQPQHF.

The gene calls are TRBV10-3 and TRBJ2-5; D not certain. V lost 3 bases and J lost 4, with 3 bases in between. This CDR3 contains 11 residues. The germline V gene encodes CDR1 ENHRY and CDR2 SYGVKD. The CDR3 region has the DNA TGTGCCATCAGTGAAACAGAGACCCAGTACTTC. Protein sequence: CAISETETQYF.

In its sample, this clone was seen once. The chain recombines TRBV10-3 with TRBJ2-1, with 7 positions matching TRBD2. V dropped 7 bases and J dropped 7; count of bases not matched to a gene: 4. This CDR3 comprises 12 residues. Germline V gene sequence: CDR1 ENHRY, CDR2 SYGVKD. The CDR3 sequence: CAINPGGNEQFF. Written as DNA, the CDR3 is TGTGCCATCAATCCGGGAGGTAATGAGCAGTTCTTC.

This chain connects TRBV11-2 to TRBJ1-1; the D gene is possibly TRBD1 (6 bases). With 9 bases removed from V and 3 bases from J, the gap between germline ends came to 11 bases. CDR3 length: 12 residues. CDR1 and CDR2 (germline): SGHAT, FQNNGV. In DNA, the CDR3 is TGTGCCAGAAAACAGGGCTACACTGAAGCTTTCTTT. It codes for CARKQGYTEAFF.

The rearrangement joins TRBV20-1 to TRBJ2-1; no clear D. CDR3 size: 11 residues. Trimming cost V 3 bases and J 8 bases, with 8 bases left between them. The germline V gene encodes CDR1 DFQATT and CDR2 SNEGSKA (reference sequence). The CDR3: CSASVRDEQFF. The DNA of the CDR3 is TGCAGTGCTAGTGTTCGGGATGAGCAGTTCTTC.

This chain uses TRBV9 with TRBJ2-3, with TRBD2 matching over 10 bases. The trim removed 4 bases at V and 3 bases at J, leaving 5 bases unmatched. Germline-derived CDR1 and CDR2 are SGDLS and YYNGEE. The CDR3 contains 15 residues. This chain's CDR3 is CASSFRLAGTDTQYF. CDR3 DNA: TGTGCCAGCAGCTTCCGACTAGCGGGTACAGATACGCAGTATTTT.

The chain joins TRBV9 to TRBJ2-5; D possibly corresponds to TRBD2 (5 bases). This CDR3 comprises 15 residues. Deletions cut 1 base from V and 3 bases from J, with 13 bases between. Germline values: CDR1 SGDLS, CDR2 YYNGEE. CDR3 in DNA: TGTGCCAGCAGCGTAAGTCCGGGGAGAGAAGAGACCCAGTACTTC. Protein sequence: CASSVSPGREETQYF. Combining the CDR3 with reference TRBV9 and TRBJ2-5 gives the whole variable domain DSGVTQTPKHLITATGQRVTLRCSPRSGDLSVYWYQQSLDQGLQFLIQYYNGEERAKGNILERFSAQQFPDLHSELNLSSLELGDSALYFCASSVSPGREETQYFGPGTRLLVL.

About this clone itself: Other nucleotide sequences in the sample specify the same CDR3. This chain links TRBV9 with TRBJ2-7; D may be TRBD2 (5 bases). Germline V gene sequence: CDR1 SGDLS, CDR2 YYNGEE. V shed 0 bases and J shed 5 bases, with 9 bases lying between them. This CDR3 comprises 13 residues. The CDR3 DNA reads TGTGCCAGCAGCGTAGAAGTCGGGGACGAGCAGTACTTC. Translated, it gives CASSVEVGDEQYF.

This chain joins TRBV9 and TRBJ2-1; 9 bases align to TRBD2. The V gene end was trimmed by 0 bases and the J gene end by 1 base; junction bases not matched to a gene: 8. Germline V gene data show CDR1 as SGDLS and CDR2 as YYNGEE. CDR3 length: 18 amino acids. CDR3 in amino acids: CASSVGGPSGKSYNEQFF. Written as DNA, the CDR3 is TGTGCCAGCAGCGTAGGGGGTCCTAGCGGGAAGTCCTACAATGAGCAGTTCTTC.

The chain couples TRBV9 to TRBJ2-3; no definite D call. Trimming removed 4 bases from V and 5 bases from J, with 14 bases in between. The germline V gene has CDR1 SGDLS and CDR2 YYNGEE. There are 14 residues in the CDR3. CDR3 bases: TGTGCCAGCAGCCAGCATCAAGTCGGAGATACGCAGTATTTT. Translated: CASSQHQVGDTQYF.

The rearrangement uses TRBV27 and TRBJ2-7; 10 bases are shared with TRBD1. Losses at the gene ends were 4 bases for V and 5 bases for J; bases not matched to a gene: 2. CDR1 is MNHEY, CDR2 SMNVEV, per germline (reference sequence). The CDR3 has 13 residues. CDR3 residues: CASSWDRGNEQYF. CDR3 in DNA: TGTGCCAGCAGTTGGGACAGGGGTAACGAGCAGTACTTC.

The chain links TRBV19 to TRBJ2-2; either TRBD1 or TRBD2 may supply D (5 bases each). CDR1 LNHDA and CDR2 SQIVND come from the germline V gene (reference sequence). V lost 10 bases and J lost 6, with 9 bases in between. The CDR3 has 11 amino acids. CDR3 nucleotide sequence: TGTGCCATTCGGGGCCCCGGGGAGCTGTTTTTT. Amino acids: CAIRGPGELFF.

This chain links TRBV28 with TRBJ2-7; either TRBD1 or TRBD2 may fit D (6 bases each). The CDR3 has 14 amino acids. Germline lookup yields CDR1 MDHEN and CDR2 SYDVKM. V was pared by 6 bases and J by 3 bases, with 15 bases between. In DNA form, the CDR3 reads TGTGCCAGCAGGATGGGGGGCTCCGACTACGAGCAGTACTTC. This gives the protein CASRMGGSDYEQYF.